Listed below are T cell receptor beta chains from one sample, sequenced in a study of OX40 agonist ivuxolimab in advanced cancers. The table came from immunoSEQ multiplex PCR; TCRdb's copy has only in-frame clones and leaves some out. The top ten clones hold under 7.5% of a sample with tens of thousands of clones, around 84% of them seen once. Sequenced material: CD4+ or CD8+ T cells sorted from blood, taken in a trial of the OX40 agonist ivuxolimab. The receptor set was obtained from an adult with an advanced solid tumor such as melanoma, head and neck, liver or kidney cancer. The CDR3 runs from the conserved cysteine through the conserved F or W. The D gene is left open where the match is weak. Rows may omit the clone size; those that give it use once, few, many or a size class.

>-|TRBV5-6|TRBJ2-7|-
CASGTGESSYEQYF
TGTGCCAGCGGCACGGGGGAAAGCTCCTACGAGCAGTACTTC
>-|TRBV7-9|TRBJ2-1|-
CASSLIVRLADQFF
TGTGCCAGCAGCTTAATAGTGAGGCTAGCCGACCAGTTCTTC
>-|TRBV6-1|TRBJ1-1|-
CASSEAGGGRDEAFF
TGTGCCAGCAGTGAAGCTGGGGGGGGCAGGGATGAAGCTTTCTTT
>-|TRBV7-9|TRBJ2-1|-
CASSLPGFDEQFF
TGTGCCAGCAGCTTACCAGGGTTCGATGAGCAGTTCTTC
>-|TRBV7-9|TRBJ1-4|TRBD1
CASSLAVGGKEKLFF
TGTGCCAGCAGCTTAGCGGTAGGGGGCAAAGAAAAACTGTTTTTT
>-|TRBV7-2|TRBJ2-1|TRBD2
CASSSGTSLYNEQFF
TGTGCCAGCAGCTCCGGGACTAGCCTCTACAATGAGCAGTTCTTC
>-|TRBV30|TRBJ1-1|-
CAWSRNENTEAFF
TGTGCCTGGAGTCGGAACGAGAACACTGAAGCTTTCTTT
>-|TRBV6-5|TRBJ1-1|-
CASSPSGRRAFF
TGTGCCAGCAGTCCATCTGGGAGGAGAGCTTTCTTT
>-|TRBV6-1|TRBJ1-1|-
CASSVLGTEAFF
TGTGCCAGCAGTGTTTTAGGGACTGAAGCTTTCTTT
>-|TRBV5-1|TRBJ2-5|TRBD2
CASSLVVGGETQYF
TGCGCCAGCAGCTTGGTGGTGGGAGGGGAGACCCAGTACTTC
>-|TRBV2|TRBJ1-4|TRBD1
CASKTGANEKLFF
TGTGCCAGTAAGACAGGGGCTAATGAAAAACTGTTTTTT
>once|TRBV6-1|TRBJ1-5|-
CASRTVDSQPQHF
TGTGCCAGCAGGACGGTAGATAGTCAGCCCCAGCATTTT
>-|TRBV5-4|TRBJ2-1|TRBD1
CASSNTGGSYNEQFF
TGTGCCAGCAGCAACACAGGGGGCTCCTACAATGAGCAGTTCTTC
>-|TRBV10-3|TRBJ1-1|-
CAISEGGGSADAEAFF
TGTGCCATCAGTGAGGGGGGGGGCTCCGCGGACGCTGAAGCTTTCTTT
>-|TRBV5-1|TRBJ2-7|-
CASSLESHEQYF
TGCGCCAGCAGCTTGGAAAGCCACGAGCAGTACTTC
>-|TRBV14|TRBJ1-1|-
CASSQGGIEAFF
TGTGCCAGCAGCCAAGGGGGGATTGAAGCTTTCTTT
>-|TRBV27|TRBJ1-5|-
CASSLSLDSSNQPQHF
TGTGCCAGCAGTTTATCTCTGGACAGTAGCAATCAGCCCCAGCATTTT
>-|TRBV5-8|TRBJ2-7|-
CASSLRGRSADEQYF
TGTGCCAGCAGCTTGCGGGGACGTTCCGCCGACGAGCAGTACTTC
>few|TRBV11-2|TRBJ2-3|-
CASSLVGGQADTQYF
TGTGCCAGCAGCTTAGTGGGGGGACAAGCAGATACGCAGTATTTT
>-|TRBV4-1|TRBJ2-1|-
CASSVPNEPYNEQFF
TGCGCCAGCAGCGTCCCTAACGAACCCTACAATGAGCAGTTCTTC
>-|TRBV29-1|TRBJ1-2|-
CSAPGLKGGHYGYTF
TGCAGCGCCCCTGGGCTGAAGGGGGGACACTATGGCTACACCTTC
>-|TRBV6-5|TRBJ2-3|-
CASSRQAYTDTQYF
TGTGCCAGCAGTCGGCAGGCCTACACAGATACGCAGTATTTT
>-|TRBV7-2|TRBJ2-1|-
CASSFPEYNEQFF
TGTGCCAGCAGCTTCCCCGAGTACAATGAGCAGTTCTTC
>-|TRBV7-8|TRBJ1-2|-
CASSPGQIGAAYTF
TGTGCCAGCAGCCCAGGACAGATCGGGGCTGCCTACACCTTC
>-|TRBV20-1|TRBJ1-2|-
CSAREGYGYTF
TGCAGTGCTAGAGAGGGCTATGGCTACACCTTC
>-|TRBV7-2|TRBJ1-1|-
CASSRGLLNTEAFF
TGTGCCAGCAGCAGGGGCCTATTGAACACTGAAGCTTTCTTT
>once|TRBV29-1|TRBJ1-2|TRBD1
CSTRTGTNYGYTF
TGCAGCACCCGGACAGGAACTAACTATGGCTACACCTTC
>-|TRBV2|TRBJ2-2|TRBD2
CASSGTSGGRKAGELFF
TGTGCCAGCAGTGGGACTAGCGGGGGTAGAAAGGCCGGGGAGCTGTTTTTT